A single sample is the source of the 13 T cell receptor beta chains below, sequenced in a study of beta chain features in type 1 diabetes. The entirety of the isolated RNA underwent reverse transcription, so expressed TCRB transcripts were sequenced. Sequenced by immunoSEQ multiplex PCR; TCRdb stores in-frame clones only, minus some. Of around 280,000 clones listed, 7% to 9% were seen once; the top ten hold about 0.93%. The sequencing input was central memory CD4+ T cells from blood. The receptor set was obtained from a woman aged 18 to 35 in good health.

This clone was seen a handful of times. This chain uses TRBV9 with TRBJ1-5; D is uncertain. Germline V gives CDR1 SGDLS, CDR2 YYNGEE. The CDR3 totals 15 residues. V lost 0 bases, J lost 2 bases, and 9 bases lay in between. This CDR3 is CASSVDGSGNQPQHF. The DNA of the CDR3 is TGTGCCAGCAGCGTAGACGGGTCCGGCAATCAGCCCCAGCATTTT.

This clone turned up a few times. This probably arose from a read error, given a far larger clone one base away. The gene calls are TRBV5-4 and TRBJ2-3; the D is unclear. Trimming left V 2 bases short and J 4 bases short, with 2 bases between. CDR1 and CDR2 (germline): SGHNT, YYREEE (reference sequence). The CDR3 consists of 11 residues. CDR3 loop: CASSFADTQYF. As DNA, the CDR3 is TGTGCCAGCAGCTTTGCAGATACGCAGTATTTT.

The chain recombines TRBV5-6 with TRBJ1-2, with TRBD1 matching over 8 bases. V gave up 3 bases and J gave up 6 bases; unmatched junction bases: 7. Germline CDR1 is SGHDT and CDR2 is YYEEEE. The CDR3 has 14 amino acids. The CDR3 reads CASSSLPRGHGYTF. DNA of the CDR3: TGTGCCAGCAGCTCCCTCCCCAGGGGGCATGGCTACACCTTC.

This clone was found many times. The chain couples TRBV2 to TRBJ2-7; the D gene could be TRBD1 or TRBD2 (5 bases each). V lost 0 bases, J lost 3 bases, and 9 bases lay in between. The CDR3 extends over 14 amino acids. Looked up from germline, CDR1 is SNHLY and CDR2 is FYNNEI. CDR3 coding DNA: TGTGCCAGCAGTGAAGCGAGGGGCCGCTACGAGCAGTACGTC. It codes for CASSEARGRYEQYV.

Only a few counts were recorded for this clone. The V call is TRBV6-6, the J call TRBJ1-5, with no clear D. Deletions cut 2 bases from V and 7 bases from J, with 6 bases between. The CDR3 runs 12 residues. Germline lookup yields CDR1 MNHNY and CDR2 SVGAGI (reference sequence). CDR3 sequence reads: CASSYIAQPQHF. CDR3 DNA: TGTGCCAGCAGTTACATTGCACAGCCCCAGCATTTT.

This clone was picked up many times. The chain has TRBV10-3 and TRBJ1-4; D not certain. CDR3 size: 14 residues. Looked up from germline, CDR1 is ENHRY and CDR2 is SYGVKD. V was trimmed by 2 bases and J by 8 bases, leaving 12 bases between them. CDR3 protein: CAISEPEAGEKLFF. CDR3 sequence (DNA): TGTGCCATCAGTGAGCCGGAGGCCGGCGAAAAACTGTTTTTT.

This clone has only a few counts. The chain recombines TRBV11-2 with TRBJ1-1, with D possibly being TRBD1 (5 bases). V was clipped by 6 bases and J by 1 base, with 9 bases between them. Germline CDR1 is SGHAT and CDR2 is FQNNGV. The CDR3 contains 13 residues. The DNA of the CDR3 is TGTGCCAGCAGAGTAGGGGAGAACACTGAAGCTTTCTTT. Encoded protein: CASRVGENTEAFF.

This clone was counted between two and nine times. The genes are TRBV9 and TRBJ2-3, with D possibly matching TRBD1 (6 bases). V dropped 2 bases and J dropped 1 base, with 14 bases sitting between them. CDR3 length: 16 amino acids. CDR1 SGDLS and CDR2 YYNGEE come from the germline V gene. The CDR3 DNA reads TGTGCCAGCAGCGTCGGCAGGGGATCACGCACAGATACGCAGTATTTT. Its protein product is CASSVGRGSRTDTQYF.

The rearrangement uses TRBV7-6 and TRBJ1-2; 11 positions match TRBD1. The CDR3 is 14 residues long. The germline gives CDR1 SGHVS, CDR2 FNYEAQ. V gave up 5 bases and J gave up 6 bases; unmatched junction bases: 5. The DNA of the CDR3 is TGTGCCAGCAGCCGGGACAGGGGGAGGGATGGCTACACCTTC. Protein: CASSRDRGRDGYTF. Full variable domain (outside the CDR3, taken from reference TRBV7-6 and TRBJ1-2): GAGVSQSPRYKVTKRGQDVALRCDPISGHVSLYWYRQALGQGPEFLTYFNYEAQQDKSGLPNDRFSAERPEGSISTLTIQRTEQRDSAMYRCASSRDRGRDGYTFGSGTRLTVV.

The genes are TRBV6-5 and TRBJ1-6; the match to TRBD1 covers 7 bases. J lost 7 bases, V lost 5 bases, and 5 bases had no gene match. The CDR3 is made up of 14 amino acids. CDR1 and CDR2 from the germline V gene are MNHEY and SVGAGI. The CDR3 DNA sequence: TGTGCCAGCAGTGAACAGGGGCGCAATTCACCCCTCCACTTT. Amino acids: CASSEQGRNSPLHF.

The chain is built from TRBV9 and TRBJ1-2, with a possible D match to TRBD1 (6 bases). Germline CDR1 reads SGDLS; CDR2 reads YYNGEE. The germline V and J ends were trimmed by 0 bases and 4 bases, with 13 bases remaining between them. CDR3 length: 15 residues. CDR3 in amino acids: CASSVVAQGSYGYTF. The CDR3 DNA reads as TGTGCCAGCAGCGTAGTAGCCCAGGGGTCCTATGGCTACACCTTC.

This clone was found a few times. The chain joins TRBV4-1 to TRBJ1-1; no reliable D call. CDR3 length equals 15 residues. Germline loops: CDR1 MGHRA, CDR2 YSYEKL. Between the trimmed V and J ends, which lost 1 base and 4 bases, there was a span of 13 bases. CDR3 region: CASSQAPARSTEAFF. CDR3 nucleotide sequence: TGCGCCAGCAGCCAAGCCCCGGCACGTAGCACTGAAGCTTTCTTT.

The CDR3 reads CASSPMGAYNEQFF. The CDR3 DNA reads TGTGCCAGTTCCCCAATGGGGGCTTACAATGAGCAGTTCTTC. The V call is TRBV19, the J call TRBJ2-1, with TRBD1 as a possible D gene (6 bases). Germline CDR1 reads LNHDA; CDR2 reads SQIVND (reference sequence). Between the trimmed V and J ends, which lost 8 bases and 4 bases, there was a span of 15 bases. The CDR3 covers 14 residues.